Below, one T cell receptor (beta chain) is given with its context. What it recognizes is unknown. The CDR3 is made up of 19 amino acids. CDR1 is SEHNR and CDR2 is FQNEAQ in the germline V gene (reference sequence). V gave up 3 bases and J gave up 0 bases, with 21 bases separating them. The data were taken from a study of T cell responses to AZD1222 COVID-19 vaccine. Study as a whole: Second-dose recipients at about 4 or about 12 weeks were treated as one pooled group.

Clones were sequenced by immunoSEQ multiplex PCR, and TCRdb holds only the in-frame ones, with some missing. This table has some 54,000 clones, roughly nine tenths appearing once. General study results and limits: Mostly white British, mostly female donors; authors suggested clonal diversity may be underestimated. Repertoire collection took place solely once the T cell response had peaked.

V is TRBV7-9 and J is TRBJ2-1; D is possibly TRBD1 or TRBD2 (6 bases each). This sequence originates from an adult in good health. Here the sequenced sample was peripheral blood, taken on day 0 of AZD1222 vaccination. The CDR3 loop reads CASSFPGQGGPGSYNEQFF. The CDR3 DNA is TGTGCCAGCAGCTTCCCCGGACAAGGGGGGCCGGGCTCCTACAATGAGCAGTTCTTC.